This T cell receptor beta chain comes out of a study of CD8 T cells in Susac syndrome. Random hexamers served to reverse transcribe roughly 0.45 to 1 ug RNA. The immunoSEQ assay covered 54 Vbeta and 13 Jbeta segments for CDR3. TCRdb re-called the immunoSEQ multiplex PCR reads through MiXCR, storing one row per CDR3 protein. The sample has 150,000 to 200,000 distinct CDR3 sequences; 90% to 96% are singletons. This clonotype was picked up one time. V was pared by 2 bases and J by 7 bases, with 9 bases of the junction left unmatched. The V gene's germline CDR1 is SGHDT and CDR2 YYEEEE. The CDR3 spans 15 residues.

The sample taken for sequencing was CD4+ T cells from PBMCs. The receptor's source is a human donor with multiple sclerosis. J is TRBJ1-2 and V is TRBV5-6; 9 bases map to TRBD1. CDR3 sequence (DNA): TGTGCCAGCAGCTTAACGGACAGGGGTCTTCGTGGCTACACCTTC. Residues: CASSLTDRGLRGYTF.